Following are 18 T cell receptor beta chains from one sample sequenced in a study of shared clonotypes between healthy human individuals. Naive CD8 cells comprised CD45RO-negative, CCR7-positively selected cells, excluding terminally differentiated effector memory CD45RA+ cells. Generated by immunoSEQ multiplex PCR, the TCRdb table keeps only in-frame clones and is missing some. The data hold about 2 million clones, with approximately 94% observed a single time. Sequencing used naive CD8+ T cells sorted from blood. All receptors come from a man younger than 35 in good health.

The chain combines TRBV27 with TRBJ1-2, with D tentatively TRBD1 (6 bases). The V end lost 6 bases, the J end lost 8 bases, and 25 bases lay between the germline ends. The CDR3 has 16 residues. The germline V gene has CDR1 MNHEY and CDR2 SMNVEV (reference sequence). CDR3 DNA sequence: TGTGCCAGCAGCCATACCGGGACACTCCTTCTCGGGGGCTACACCTTC. Translated: CASSHTGTLLLGGYTF.

This clone appeared once. V usage is TRBV6-6 and J usage is TRBJ2-7; no reliable D call. Germline CDR1 reads MNHNY; CDR2 reads SVGAGI (reference sequence). The CDR3 is made up of 12 amino acids. The ends were cut back, 7 bases at V and 6 bases at J, with 13 bases in the middle. CDR3 protein: CASTLGAVEQYF. DNA of the CDR3: TGTGCCAGCACCCTAGGTGCTGTCGAGCAGTACTTC.

The gene calls are TRBV30 and TRBJ1-4; no clear D. Germline V gene lookup returns CDR1 GTSNPN and CDR2 SVGIG (reference sequence). CDR3 length: 15 amino acids. V lost 4 bases and J 0 bases, leaving 12 bases between the germline ends. For the CDR3, the DNA is TGTGCCTGGAAAACTCAGCGAGCAACTAATGAAAAACTGTTTTTT. Its translation is CAWKTQRATNEKLFF.

Comments on this clone: The identical CDR3 is also encoded by other nucleotide sequences in the sample. The chain employs TRBV11-2 and TRBJ2-5; D unclear. Deletions cut 0 bases from V and 2 bases from J, with 10 bases between. Germline V gives CDR1 SGHAT, CDR2 FQNNGV. The CDR3 runs 15 residues. CDR3 amino acids: CASSLDWSVQETQYF. CDR3 in DNA: TGTGCCAGCAGCTTAGATTGGAGCGTTCAAGAGACCCAGTACTTC.

With respect to this clone: Distinct nucleotide sequences in the sample also encode this CDR3. The chain joins TRBV4-1 to TRBJ2-7, with unresolved D. V was trimmed by 0 bases and J by 1 base, leaving 7 bases between them. Germline assignment: CDR1 MGHRA and CDR2 YSYEKL. CDR3 size: 14 residues. The CDR3 DNA reads TGCGCCAGCAGCCAAGATTCCAGATCCTACGAGCAGTACTTC. This sequence encodes CASSQDSRSYEQYF.

The chain carries TRBV7-2 and TRBJ2-5; a possible D gene is TRBD2 (6 bases). There are 14 residues in the CDR3. CDR1 is SGHTA and CDR2 is FQGNSA in the germline V gene. Trimming took off 5 bases at V and 2 bases at J, with 12 bases between the two ends. CDR3 bases: TGTGCCAGCAGCCTTAATAGCGGACAAGAGACCCAGTACTTC. Translation gives CASSLNSGQETQYF.

Worth noting for this clone: Other DNA sequences in the same sample also yield this CDR3. The rearrangement uses TRBV19 and TRBJ2-7, with 11 bases lining up with TRBD2. V lost 3 bases to trimming and J lost 3 bases; unmatched junction nucleotides: 4. The CDR3 extends over 15 amino acids. Germline V gene data show CDR1 as LNHDA and CDR2 as SQIVND (reference sequence). For the CDR3, the DNA is TGTGCCAGTAGTATTGGACTAGCGGGTGACTACGAGCAGTACTTC. Translated: CASSIGLAGDYEQYF. Supplemented by reference TRBV19 and TRBJ2-7, the full variable domain reads DGGITQSPKYLFRKEGQNVTLSCEQNLNHDAMYWYRQDPGQGLRLIYYSQIVNDFQKGDIAEGYSVSREKKESFPLTVTSAQKNPTAFYLCASSIGLAGDYEQYFGPGTRLTVT.

This chain uses TRBV9 with TRBJ2-3; 8 bases line up with TRBD1. Trimming removed 6 bases from V and 4 bases from J; junction bases left unmatched: 10. Germline V gene data show CDR1 as SGDLS and CDR2 as YYNGEE. The CDR3 sequence is 15 residues long. In nucleotides, the CDR3 is TGTGCCAGCACCAAGACAGGGGCCGGGGCAGATACGCAGTATTTT. Protein product: CASTKTGAGADTQYF. The variable domain in full, completed from reference TRBV9 and TRBJ2-3, reads DSGVTQTPKHLITATGQRVTLRCSPRSGDLSVYWYQQSLDQGLQFLIQYYNGEERAKGNILERFSAQQFPDLHSELNLSSLELGDSALYFCASTKTGAGADTQYFGPGTRLTVL.

The rearrangement joins TRBV10-3 to TRBJ1-2, with 8 bases lining up with TRBD1. The V gene's germline CDR1 is ENHRY and CDR2 SYGVKD. V was pared by 10 bases and J by 3 bases, with 10 bases of the junction left unmatched. The CDR3 runs 14 residues. As DNA, the CDR3 is TGTGCCACCGGGGGGGTGGACAGGGACTATGGCTACACCTTC. The encoded protein is CATGGVDRDYGYTF.

The V and J genes are TRBV5-1 and TRBJ2-1; 11 bases are a match to TRBD2. The germline V gene encodes CDR1 SGHRS and CDR2 YFSETQ. Losses at the gene ends were 4 bases for V and 0 bases for J; bases not matched to a gene: 6. CDR3 size: 17 residues. The CDR3 protein is CASSQGLAGFSYNEQFF. CDR3 DNA sequence: TGCGCCAGCAGCCAAGGACTAGCGGGCTTCTCCTACAATGAGCAGTTCTTC.

The V and J genes are TRBV11-2 and TRBJ2-7; no definite D call. The CDR3 runs 12 residues. Looked up from germline, CDR1 is SGHAT and CDR2 is FQNNGV. With 3 bases removed from V and 4 bases from J, the gap between germline ends came to 7 bases. Written as DNA, the CDR3 is TGTGCCAGCAGCTTGTACGGATACGAGCAGTACTTC. As protein: CASSLYGYEQYF.

This chain uses TRBV6-1 with TRBJ2-1; TRBD2 agrees at 11 bases. The germline V gene encodes CDR1 MNHNS and CDR2 SASEGT. V shed 5 bases and J 3 bases; nucleotides not matched to a gene: 0. The CDR3 covers 14 residues. This chain's CDR3 is CASSTSGSYNEQFF. The CDR3 coding sequence is TGTGCCAGCAGTACTAGCGGGAGCTACAATGAGCAGTTCTTC.

V usage is TRBV4-3 and J usage is TRBJ1-2; 7 bases map to TRBD1. J lost 6 bases, V lost 0 bases, and 4 bases had no gene match. Looked up from germline, CDR1 is LGHNA and CDR2 is YSLEER. The length of the CDR3 is 14 residues. CDR3 sequence: CASSQDRGPDGYTF. CDR3 nucleotide sequence: TGCGCCAGCAGCCAAGATAGGGGGCCGGATGGCTACACCTTC.

The rearrangement uses TRBV6-1 and TRBJ1-2, with 12 bases aligning to TRBD1. The V segment lost 4 bases and the J segment 4 bases; nucleotides outside the gene matches: 10. The CDR3 extends over 17 amino acids. Germline V lookup: CDR1 MNHNS, CDR2 SASEGT. This CDR3 reads CASSVGQGAEKAYGYTF. Written as DNA, the CDR3 is TGTGCCAGCAGTGTGGGACAGGGGGCCGAAAAAGCCTATGGCTACACCTTC.

This chain joins TRBV7-9 and TRBJ1-2; D remains ambiguous. There are 14 residues in the CDR3. CDR1 is SEHNR, CDR2 FQNEAQ, per germline (reference sequence). With 5 bases removed from V and 2 bases from J, the gap between germline ends came to 12 bases. This chain's CDR3 is CASSPSDGNYGYTF. The CDR3 coding sequence is TGTGCCAGCAGCCCATCGGACGGGAACTATGGCTACACCTTC.

This clone was observed a few times. The chain is built from TRBV6-6 and TRBJ1-2; D possibly corresponds to TRBD1 (5 bases). Trimming took 4 bases from V and 7 from J, leaving 16 bases between them. Germline CDR1 MNHNY, CDR2 SVGAGI (reference sequence). This CDR3 region has 14 residues. CDR3 residues: CASSSRDVLSGYTF. Here the CDR3 DNA reads TGTGCCAGCAGTTCCCGGGACGTCCTTAGTGGCTACACCTTC.

The chain employs TRBV11-2 and TRBJ2-1, with 7 bases aligning to TRBD1. Germline CDR1 is SGHAT and CDR2 is FQNNGV. The CDR3 has 15 residues. The V segment lost 2 bases and the J segment 6 bases; nucleotides outside the gene matches: 7. The CDR3 protein is CASSLTPGGINEQFF. The DNA for the CDR3 is TGTGCCAGCAGCTTAACCCCAGGGGGTATCAATGAGCAGTTCTTC. The variable domain in full, with the rest retrieved from reference TRBV11-2 and TRBJ2-1, is EAGVAQSPRYKIIEKRQSVAFWCNPISGHATLYWYQQILGQGPKLLIQFQNNGVVDDSQLPKDRFSAERLKGVDSTLKIQPAKLEDSAVYLCASSLTPGGINEQFFGPGTRLTVL.

The rearrangement uses TRBV5-8 and TRBJ2-1; D remains ambiguous. Per the germline V gene, CDR1 is SGHTS and CDR2 is YDEGEE. The CDR3 covers 15 residues. Trimming cost V 3 bases and J 0 bases, with 10 bases left between them. The CDR3 sequence is CASSSPGASYNEQFF. The CDR3 nucleotides are TGTGCCAGCAGCTCCCCAGGCGCCTCCTACAATGAGCAGTTCTTC. Full variable domain (remainder filled in from reference TRBV5-8 and TRBJ2-1): EAGVTQSPTHLIKTRGQQATLRCSPISGHTSVYWYQQALGLGLQFLLWYDEGEERNRGNFPPRFSGRQFPNYSSELNVNALELEDSALYLCASSSPGASYNEQFFGPGTRLTVL.